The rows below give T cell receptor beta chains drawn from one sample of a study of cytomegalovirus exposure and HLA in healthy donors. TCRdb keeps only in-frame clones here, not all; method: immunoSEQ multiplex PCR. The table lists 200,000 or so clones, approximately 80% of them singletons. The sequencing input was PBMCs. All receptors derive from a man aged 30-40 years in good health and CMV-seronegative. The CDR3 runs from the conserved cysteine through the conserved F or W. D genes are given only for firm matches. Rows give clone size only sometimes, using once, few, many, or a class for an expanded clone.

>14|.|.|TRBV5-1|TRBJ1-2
TGCGCCAGCAGCACCTCACAGGGAAACTATGGCTACACCTTC
CASSTSQGNYGYTF
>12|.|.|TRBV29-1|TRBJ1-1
TGCAGCGTTGAAGGCAGTCGGGGAGAAGCTTTCTTT
CSVEGSRGEAFF
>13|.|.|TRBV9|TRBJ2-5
TGTGCCAGCAGCGCGAGCACTATGGAGACCCAGTACTTC
CASSASTMETQYF
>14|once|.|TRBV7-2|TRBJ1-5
TGTGCCAGCAGCTTGGGAAGGGGAAATCAGCCCCAGCATTTT
CASSLGRGNQPQHF
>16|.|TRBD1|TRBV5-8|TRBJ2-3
TGTGCCAGCAGCTCCGACAGGGAACGGGGCACAGATACGCAGTATTTT
CASSSDRERGTDTQYF
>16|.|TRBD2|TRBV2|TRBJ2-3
TGTGCCAGCCGACTAGCGGGGGGTTCCTTCACAGATACGCAGTATTTT
CASRLAGGSFTDTQYF
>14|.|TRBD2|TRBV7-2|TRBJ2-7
TGTGCCAGCAGCCCAAGCGGCGGGGGCTACGAGCAGTACTTC
CASSPSGGGYEQYF
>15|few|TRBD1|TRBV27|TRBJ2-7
TGTGCCAGCAGTTTCTCCGGGACAGGGTCCTACGAGCAGTACTTC
CASSFSGTGSYEQYF
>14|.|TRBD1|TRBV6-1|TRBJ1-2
TGTGCCAGCAGTGAAGAGGACAGGGCCTATGGCTACACCTTC
CASSEEDRAYGYTF
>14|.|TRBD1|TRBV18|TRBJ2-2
TGTGCCAGCTCGTGGGACAGTAACACCGGGGAGCTGTTTTTT
CASSWDSNTGELFF
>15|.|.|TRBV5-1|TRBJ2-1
TGCGCCAGCAGCTTTGCTCTGAGCTCCTACAATGAGCAGTTCTTC
CASSFALSSYNEQFF
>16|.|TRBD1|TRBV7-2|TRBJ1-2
TGTGCCAGCAGCCGCCAAGGTGGACAGGCGGCTTGGGGCTACACCTTC
CASSRQGGQAAWGYTF
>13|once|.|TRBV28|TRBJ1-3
TGTGCCAGCCGGGACACCCTAGCAGACACCATATATTTT
CASRDTLADTIYF
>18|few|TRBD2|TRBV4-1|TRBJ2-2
TGCGCCAGCAGCCAGGGACTAGCGGGGCCCGCGAACACCGGGGAGCTGTTTTTT
CASSQGLAGPANTGELFF
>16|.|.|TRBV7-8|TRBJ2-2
TGTGCCAGCAGCGTGATAGACAGGACGAACACCGGGGAGCTGTTTTTT
CASSVIDRTNTGELFF
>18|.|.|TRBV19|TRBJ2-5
TGTGCCAGTAGTATAGATAGAGCTGGTTTGGGAGGAAAAGAGACCCAGTACTTC
CASSIDRAGLGGKETQYF